This TCR beta chain was documented in a study of cytomegalovirus exposure and HLA in healthy donors. The PCR contained 60 Vbeta and 13 Jbeta primers. Produced via immunoSEQ multiplex PCR; TCRdb's table is partial and in-frame only. The sample shows nearly 300,000 clones, roughly 88% of them seen only once. V dropped 4 bases and J dropped 3 bases, with 9 bases sitting between them. Germline V gene data show CDR1 as LNHDA and CDR2 as SQIVND (reference sequence). The CDR3 is 13 residues long. Whole-study findings and limits: Cytomegalovirus status was reportedly diagnosed by the classifier with high sensitivity and specificity.

The table lists this clone with a count of one. Its antigen is as yet unknown. The material sequenced was PBMCs. The chain employs TRBV19 and TRBJ2-5, with D uncertain. The receptor was isolated from a man aged 40-55 years in good health and CMV-seropositive. The CDR3 nucleotides read TGTGCCAGTAGTAAGACATCGGAAGAGACCCAGTACTTC. This encodes CASSKTSEETQYF.